This T cell receptor beta chain was captured in a study of blood T cells in healthy people across ages (dated by TCRdb to about 2015). A note on the overall study: In model experiments, roughly one uniquely barcoded TCR beta cDNA molecule per two T cells was captured by template switching. The study measured age-related changes in TCR beta repertoire diversity using deep sequencing normalized with unique cDNA molecular identifiers. For two donors (one aged 18 to 29 and one aged 80 or older), the study analyzed two additional independent replicas of 1 million unique cDNA reads from the same blood draw. To avoid experimental bias, donors of different ages were spread randomly across the sequencing lanes. Four age groups were formed from the donors: young (average 16 years), middle-aged (approximately 39), aged (more than 55) and long-lived (around 82). What the work shows at the level of the full study, not this receptor alone: The percentage of naive T cells measured by flow cytometry correlated strongly with observed TCR beta diversity. Observed TCR beta diversity per million T cells fell roughly linearly with age, and a significant reduction was already apparent by age around 40. Donor CMV infection status was unknown, potentially confounding age-related changes in expanded clonotypes. Because profiling used bulk unsorted PBMCs, naive and antigen-experienced compartments could not be compared conclusively. Compared with the aged group, more naive CD4+ T cells, fewer expanded clones and increased TCR diversity were shown by the long-lived group, suggesting age selection. Estimates of total diversity based on one million sequenced T cells were considered lower bounds and underestimates.

The library was prepared using 5' RACE. The instrument was an Illumina HiSeq 2500. A second roughly 6 to 11 cycle PCR used a sample-barcoded 5' primer and a J-beta primer mix. A unique molecular identifier was introduced onto each TCR beta cDNA molecule by a template-switch 5' adaptor carrying 12 random nucleotides. At least 2.5 million CDR3-containing paired-end reads were obtained from each sample. First-strand cDNA synthesis was performed from all RNA using the Mint cDNA synthesis kit, with priming by a TRBC-specific oligonucleotide. After uracil-DNA glycosylase treatment, a first 18-cycle PCR used universal primers M1SS and BC2_uni_R on all cDNA. Regarding the original processing steps: Normalization of each sample was performed by random selection of 1 million high-quality reads, each carrying a distinct molecular identifier. Reads with shared molecular identifiers were discarded instead of being binned into consensus sequences. CDR3 identification, clonotype clustering and error correction used MiTCR with a Q25 quality threshold and the strictest error-elimination algorithm. A nonparametric unseen species model with Euler transformation was used to estimate a lower bound on total TCR beta diversity. TCRdb reran the public reads through fastp at Q25 and MiXCR, keeping productive beta chains. Rows with one shared CDR3 protein collapse into an entry with the most common genes and DNA. TCRdb's processing, not the authors' own work, is the source of the V and J calls. This sample has hundreds of thousands of distinct CDR3 sequences in its table, and 45% to 70% of those were observed once. The ten largest clones represent around 25% of the sample.

As encoded in the germline V gene (reference sequence), CDR1 is MNHEY while CDR2 is SMNVEV. The CDR3 contains 13 residues, cysteine and phenylalanine counted. The kept DNA is CDR3 alone, 39 bases in frame from the first base. The donors were roughly 38 Caucasian individuals from Russia, aged roughly 6 to 90 years, who were systemically healthy. Around 10 milliliters of peripheral blood were collected from each donor into EDTA-treated Vacutainer tubes. Ficoll-Paque density-gradient centrifugation was used to isolate PBMCs, with at least 6.5 million per sample. Trizol reagent was used to extract total RNA from the PBMCs, yielding at least 6 micrograms per sample. Naive CD45RAhigh/CD27high T cell percentages were measured by flow cytometry on a PBMC aliquot from every donor. As to this clonotype: No antigen is known for it. One junction end disagrees with the germline gene, perhaps due to a read error.

The sequence links TRBV27 to TRBJ2-7, with no confident D gene call. The sequenced sample consisted of blood. The receptor's source is a man aged 35 to 55 in good health. The CDR3 reads as follows: CTSSFRQSYEQYF. The DNA sequence is given as TGTACCAGCAGTTTCCGGCAGTCCTACGAGCAGTACTTC.